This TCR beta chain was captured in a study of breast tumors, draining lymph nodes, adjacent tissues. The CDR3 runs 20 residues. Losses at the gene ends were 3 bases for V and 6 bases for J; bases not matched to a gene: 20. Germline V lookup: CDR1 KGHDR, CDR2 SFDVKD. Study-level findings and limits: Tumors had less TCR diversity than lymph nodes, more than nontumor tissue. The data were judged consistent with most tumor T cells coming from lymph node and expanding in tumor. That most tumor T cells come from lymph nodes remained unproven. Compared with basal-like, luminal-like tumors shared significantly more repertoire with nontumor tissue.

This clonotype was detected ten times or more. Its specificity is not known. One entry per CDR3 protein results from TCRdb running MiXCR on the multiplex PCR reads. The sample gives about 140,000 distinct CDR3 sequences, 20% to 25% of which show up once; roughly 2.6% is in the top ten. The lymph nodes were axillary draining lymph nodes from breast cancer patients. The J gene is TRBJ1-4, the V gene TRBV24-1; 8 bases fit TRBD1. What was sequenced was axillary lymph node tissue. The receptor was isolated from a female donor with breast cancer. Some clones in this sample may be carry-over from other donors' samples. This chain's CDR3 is CATSDPIVHRGKSSDEKLFF. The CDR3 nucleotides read TGTGCCACCAGTGATCCTATCGTTCACAGGGGGAAGTCATCGGATGAAAAACTGTTTTTT.